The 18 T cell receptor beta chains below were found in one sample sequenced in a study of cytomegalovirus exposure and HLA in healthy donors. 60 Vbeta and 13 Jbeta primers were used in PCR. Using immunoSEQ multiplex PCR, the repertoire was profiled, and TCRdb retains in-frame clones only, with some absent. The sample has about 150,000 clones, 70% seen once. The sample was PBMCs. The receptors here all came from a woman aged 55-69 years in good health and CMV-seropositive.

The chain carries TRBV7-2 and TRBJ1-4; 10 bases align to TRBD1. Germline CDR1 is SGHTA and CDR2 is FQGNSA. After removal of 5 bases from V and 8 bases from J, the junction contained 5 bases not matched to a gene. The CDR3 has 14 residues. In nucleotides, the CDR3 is TGTGCCAGCAGCCAAGGGACAGGGGTCGAAAAACTGTTTTTT. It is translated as CASSQGTGVEKLFF. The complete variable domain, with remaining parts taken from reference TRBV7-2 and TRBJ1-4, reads GAGVSQSPSNKVTEKGKDVELRCDPISGHTALYWYRQSLGQGLEFLIYFQGNSAPDKSGLPSDRFSAERTGGSVSTLTIQRTQQEDSAVYLCASSQGTGVEKLFFGSGTQLSVL.

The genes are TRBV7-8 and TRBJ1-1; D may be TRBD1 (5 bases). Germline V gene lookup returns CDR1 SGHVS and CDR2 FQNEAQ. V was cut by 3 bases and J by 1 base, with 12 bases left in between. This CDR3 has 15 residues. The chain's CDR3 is CASSFRVNGNTEAFF. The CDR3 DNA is TGTGCCAGCAGCTTCAGGGTAAATGGGAACACTGAAGCTTTCTTT.

CDR3 in DNA: TGTGCCAGCAGCCTAAGCTTGGCTAGCGATGAGCAGTTCTTC. Protein product: CASSLSLASDEQFF. The chain combines TRBV11-3 with TRBJ2-1; possibly TRBD2 for D (6 bases). The CDR3 has 14 residues. Germline CDR1 and CDR2: SGHNT and YENEEA. Trimming pared 5 bases from V and 8 bases from J, leaving 16 bases between.

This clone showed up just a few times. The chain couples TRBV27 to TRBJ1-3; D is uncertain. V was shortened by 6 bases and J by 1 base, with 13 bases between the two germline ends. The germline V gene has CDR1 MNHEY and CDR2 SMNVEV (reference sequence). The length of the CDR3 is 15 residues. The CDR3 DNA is TGTGCCAGCAGCCCCACCAGTTTGTCTGGAAACACCATATATTTT. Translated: CASSPTSLSGNTIYF.

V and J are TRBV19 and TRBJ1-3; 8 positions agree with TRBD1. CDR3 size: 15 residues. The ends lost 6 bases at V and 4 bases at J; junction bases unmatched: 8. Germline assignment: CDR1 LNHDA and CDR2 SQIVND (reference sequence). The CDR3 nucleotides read TGTGCCAGTAGCCATAAGGACAGGGCCGGAAACACCATATATTTT. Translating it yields CASSHKDRAGNTIYF.

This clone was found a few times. CDR3 sequence reads: CASSQARTGNEQFF. Here the CDR3 DNA reads TGCGCCAGCAGCCAAGCTCGGACAGGGAACGAGCAGTTCTTC. J is TRBJ2-1 and V is TRBV4-1, with 8 bases identical to TRBD1. Germline V lookup: CDR1 MGHRA, CDR2 YSYEKL. This CDR3 spans 14 amino acids. V lost 1 base, J lost 10 bases, and 6 bases stayed unmatched.

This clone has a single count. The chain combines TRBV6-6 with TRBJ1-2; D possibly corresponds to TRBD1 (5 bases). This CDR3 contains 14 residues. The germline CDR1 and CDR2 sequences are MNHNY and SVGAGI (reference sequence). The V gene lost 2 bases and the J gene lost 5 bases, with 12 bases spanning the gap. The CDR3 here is CASSYPRGGYGYTF. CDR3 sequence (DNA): TGTGCCAGCAGTTACCCCCGGGGGGGGTATGGCTACACCTTC.

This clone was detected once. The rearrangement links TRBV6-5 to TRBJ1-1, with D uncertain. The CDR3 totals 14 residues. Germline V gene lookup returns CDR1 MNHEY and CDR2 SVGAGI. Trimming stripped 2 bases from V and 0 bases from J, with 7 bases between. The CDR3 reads CASSYGQMNTEAFF. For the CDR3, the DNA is TGTGCCAGCAGTTACGGGCAGATGAACACTGAAGCTTTCTTT.

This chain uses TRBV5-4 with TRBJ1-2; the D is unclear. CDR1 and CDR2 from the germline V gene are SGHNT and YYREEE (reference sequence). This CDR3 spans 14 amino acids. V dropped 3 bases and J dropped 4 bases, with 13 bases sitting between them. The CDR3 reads CASSSYSGLYGYTF. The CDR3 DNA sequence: TGTGCCAGCAGCTCGTATTCGGGTCTCTATGGCTACACCTTC. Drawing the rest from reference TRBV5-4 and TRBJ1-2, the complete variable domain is ETGVTQSPTHLIKTRGQQVTLRCSSQSGHNTVSWYQQALGQGPQFIFQYYREEENGRGNFPPRFSGLQFPNYSSELNVNALELDDSALYLCASSSYSGLYGYTFGSGTRLTVV.

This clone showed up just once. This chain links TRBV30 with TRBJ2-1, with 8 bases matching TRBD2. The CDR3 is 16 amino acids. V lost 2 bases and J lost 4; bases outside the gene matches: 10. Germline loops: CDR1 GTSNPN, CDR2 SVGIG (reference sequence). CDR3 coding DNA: TGTGCCTGGAGTCCCCCCGGAACTAGCGGATACAATGAGCAGTTCTTC. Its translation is CAWSPPGTSGYNEQFF. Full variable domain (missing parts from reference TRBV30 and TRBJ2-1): SQTIHQWPATLVQPVGSPLSLECTVEGTSNPNLYWYRQAAGRGLQLLFYSVGIGQISSEVPQNLSASRPQDRQFILSSKKLLLSDSGFYLCAWSPPGTSGYNEQFFGPGTRLTVL.

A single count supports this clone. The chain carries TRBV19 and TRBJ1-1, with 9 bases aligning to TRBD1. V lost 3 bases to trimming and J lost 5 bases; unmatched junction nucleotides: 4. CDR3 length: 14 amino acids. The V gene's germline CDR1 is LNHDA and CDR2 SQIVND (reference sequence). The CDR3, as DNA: TGTGCCAGTAGTATCCAGACAGGGGGAACTGAAGCTTTCTTT. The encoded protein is CASSIQTGGTEAFF.

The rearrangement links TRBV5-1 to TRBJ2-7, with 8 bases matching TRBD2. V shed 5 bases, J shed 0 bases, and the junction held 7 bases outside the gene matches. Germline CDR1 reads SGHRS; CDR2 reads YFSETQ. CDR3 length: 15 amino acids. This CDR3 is CASSPSGGSSYEQYF. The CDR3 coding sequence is TGCGCCAGCAGTCCGAGCGGGGGAAGCTCCTACGAGCAGTACTTC.

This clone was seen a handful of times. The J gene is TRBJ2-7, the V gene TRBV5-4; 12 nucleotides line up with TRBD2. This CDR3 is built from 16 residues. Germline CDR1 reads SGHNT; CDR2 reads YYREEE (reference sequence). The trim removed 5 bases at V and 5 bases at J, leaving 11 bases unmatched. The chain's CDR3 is CASRPTLAGGPHEQYF. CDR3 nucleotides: TGTGCCAGCAGACCAACCCTAGCGGGAGGGCCCCACGAGCAGTACTTC. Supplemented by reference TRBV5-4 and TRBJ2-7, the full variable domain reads ETGVTQSPTHLIKTRGQQVTLRCSSQSGHNTVSWYQQALGQGPQFIFQYYREEENGRGNFPPRFSGLQFPNYSSELNVNALELDDSALYLCASRPTLAGGPHEQYFGPGTRLTVT.

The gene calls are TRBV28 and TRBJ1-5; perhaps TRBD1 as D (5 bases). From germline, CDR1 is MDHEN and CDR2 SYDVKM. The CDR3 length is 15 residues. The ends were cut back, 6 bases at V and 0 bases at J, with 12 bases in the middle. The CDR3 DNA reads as TGTGCCAGCAGCACCGACAGATATAGCAATCAGCCCCAGCATTTT. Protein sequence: CASSTDRYSNQPQHF.

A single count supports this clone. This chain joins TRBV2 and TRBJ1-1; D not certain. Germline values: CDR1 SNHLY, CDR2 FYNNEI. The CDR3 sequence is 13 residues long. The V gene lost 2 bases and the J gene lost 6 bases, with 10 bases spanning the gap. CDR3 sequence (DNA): TGTGCCAGCAGTGAAAAGGAGTTTGCTGAAGCTTTCTTT. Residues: CASSEKEFAEAFF.

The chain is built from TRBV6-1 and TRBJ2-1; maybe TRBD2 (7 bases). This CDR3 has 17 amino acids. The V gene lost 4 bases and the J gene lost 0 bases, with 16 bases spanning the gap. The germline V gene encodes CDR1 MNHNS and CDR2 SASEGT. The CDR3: CASSVLTGGGSYNEQFF. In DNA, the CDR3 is TGTGCCAGCAGTGTCTTAACGGGGGGCGGCTCCTACAATGAGCAGTTCTTC.

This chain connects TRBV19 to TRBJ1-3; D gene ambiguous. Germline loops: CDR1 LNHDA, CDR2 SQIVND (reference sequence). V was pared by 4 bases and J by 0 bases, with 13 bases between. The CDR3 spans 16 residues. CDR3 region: CASSTLGLGSGNTIYF. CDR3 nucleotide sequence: TGTGCCAGTAGTACCCTTGGACTGGGCTCTGGAAACACCATATATTTT. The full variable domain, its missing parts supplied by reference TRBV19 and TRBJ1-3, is DGGITQSPKYLFRKEGQNVTLSCEQNLNHDAMYWYRQDPGQGLRLIYYSQIVNDFQKGDIAEGYSVSREKKESFPLTVTSAQKNPTAFYLCASSTLGLGSGNTIYFGEGSWLTVV.

The CDR3 spells CASSLRRDSYNEQFF. The CDR3 DNA reads TGTGCCAGCAGTTTGCGGCGGGACTCCTACAATGAGCAGTTCTTC. The V gene is TRBV28, the J gene TRBJ2-1, with D possibly matching TRBD2 (6 bases). The CDR3 contains 15 residues. V lost 3 bases and J lost 0, with 9 bases in between. Germline CDR1 MDHEN, CDR2 SYDVKM. Filled out from reference TRBV28 and TRBJ2-1, the complete variable domain reads DVKVTQSSRYLVKRTGEKVFLECVQDMDHENMFWYRQDPGLGLRLIYFSYDVKMKEKGDIPEGYSVSREKKERFSLILESASTNQTSMYLCASSLRRDSYNEQFFGPGTRLTVL.